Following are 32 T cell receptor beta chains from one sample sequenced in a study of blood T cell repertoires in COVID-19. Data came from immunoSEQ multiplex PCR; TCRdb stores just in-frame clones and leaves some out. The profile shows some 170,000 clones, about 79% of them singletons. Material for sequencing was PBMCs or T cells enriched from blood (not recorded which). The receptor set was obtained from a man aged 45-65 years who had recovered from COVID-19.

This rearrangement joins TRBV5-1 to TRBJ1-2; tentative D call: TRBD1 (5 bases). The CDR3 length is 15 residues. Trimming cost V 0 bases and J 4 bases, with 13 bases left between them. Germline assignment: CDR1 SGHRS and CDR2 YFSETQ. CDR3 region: CASSLDTGRSYGYTF. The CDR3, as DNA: TGCGCCAGCAGCTTGGATACAGGCAGGAGCTATGGCTACACCTTC. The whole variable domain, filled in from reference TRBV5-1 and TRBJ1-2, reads KAGVTQTPRYLIKTRGQQVTLSCSPISGHRSVSWYQQTPGQGLQFLFEYFSETQRNKGNFPGRFSGRQFSNSRSEMNVSTLELGDSALYLCASSLDTGRSYGYTFGSGTRLTVV.

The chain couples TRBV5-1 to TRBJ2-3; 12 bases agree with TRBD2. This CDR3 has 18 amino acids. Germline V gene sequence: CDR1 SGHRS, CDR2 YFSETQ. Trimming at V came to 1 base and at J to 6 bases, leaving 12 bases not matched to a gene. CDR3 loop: CASSLLPTSGGSMDTQYF. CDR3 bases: TGCGCCAGCAGCTTGCTTCCAACTAGCGGGGGGAGCATGGATACGCAGTATTTT.

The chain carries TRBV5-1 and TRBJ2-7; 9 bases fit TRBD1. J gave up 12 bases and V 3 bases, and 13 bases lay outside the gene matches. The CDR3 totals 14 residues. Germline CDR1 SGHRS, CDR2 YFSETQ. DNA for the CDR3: TGCGCCAGCAGCTCAACCGGGACAGGGAGATTCTGGTACTTC. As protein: CASSSTGTGRFWYF.

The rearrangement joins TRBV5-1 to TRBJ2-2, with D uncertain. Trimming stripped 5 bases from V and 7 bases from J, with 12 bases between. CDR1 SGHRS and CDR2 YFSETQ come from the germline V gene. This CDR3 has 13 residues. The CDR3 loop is CASRAEVNGELFF. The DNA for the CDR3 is TGCGCCAGCAGGGCCGAAGTTAACGGGGAGCTGTTTTTT.

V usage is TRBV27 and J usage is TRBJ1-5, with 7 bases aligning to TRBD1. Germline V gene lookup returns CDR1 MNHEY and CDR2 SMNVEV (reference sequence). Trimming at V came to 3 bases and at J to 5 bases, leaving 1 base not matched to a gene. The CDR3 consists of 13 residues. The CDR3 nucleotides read TGTGCCAGCAGTTTTGACAGGGATCAGCCCCAGCATTTT. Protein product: CASSFDRDQPQHF.

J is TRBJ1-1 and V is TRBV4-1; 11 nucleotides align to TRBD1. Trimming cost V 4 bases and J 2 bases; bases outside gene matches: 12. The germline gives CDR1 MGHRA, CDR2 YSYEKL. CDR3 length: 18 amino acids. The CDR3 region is CASSLVSGTGGTNTEAFF. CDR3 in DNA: TGCGCCAGCAGCCTCGTCTCCGGGACAGGGGGAACAAACACTGAAGCTTTCTTT.

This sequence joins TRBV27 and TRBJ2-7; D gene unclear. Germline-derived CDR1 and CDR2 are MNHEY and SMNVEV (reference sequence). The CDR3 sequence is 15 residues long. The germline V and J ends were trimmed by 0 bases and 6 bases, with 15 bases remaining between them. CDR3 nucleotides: TGTGCCAGCAGTTTATCCCCAGTTTCTGTCTCCGAGCAGTACTTC. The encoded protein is CASSLSPVSVSEQYF.

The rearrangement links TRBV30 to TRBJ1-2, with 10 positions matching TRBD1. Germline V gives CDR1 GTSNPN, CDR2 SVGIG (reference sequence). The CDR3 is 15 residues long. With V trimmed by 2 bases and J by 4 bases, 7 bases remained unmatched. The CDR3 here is CAWSFKTGGSYGYTF. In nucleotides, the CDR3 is TGTGCCTGGAGTTTTAAGACAGGGGGCAGCTATGGCTACACCTTC.

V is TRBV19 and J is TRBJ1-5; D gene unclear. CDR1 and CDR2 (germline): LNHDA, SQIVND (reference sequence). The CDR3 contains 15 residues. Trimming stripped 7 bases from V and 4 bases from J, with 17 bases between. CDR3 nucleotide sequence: TGTGCCAGTACTGCGGGTTTGCGCGTTAATCAGCCCCAGCATTTT. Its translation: CASTAGLRVNQPQHF.

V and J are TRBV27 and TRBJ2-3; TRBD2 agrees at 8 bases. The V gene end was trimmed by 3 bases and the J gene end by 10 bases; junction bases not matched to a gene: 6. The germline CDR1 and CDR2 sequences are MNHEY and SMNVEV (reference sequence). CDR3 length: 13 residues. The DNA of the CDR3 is TGTGCCAGCAGTTTGTACGGGGGGGGAGCGCAGTATTTT. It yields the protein CASSLYGGGAQYF.

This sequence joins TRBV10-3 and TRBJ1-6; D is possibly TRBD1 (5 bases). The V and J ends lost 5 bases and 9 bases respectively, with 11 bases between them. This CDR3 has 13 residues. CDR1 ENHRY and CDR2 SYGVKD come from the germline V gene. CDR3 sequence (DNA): TGTGCCATCAGTCGACAGTCCGGTTCACCCCTCCACTTT. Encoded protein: CAISRQSGSPLHF.

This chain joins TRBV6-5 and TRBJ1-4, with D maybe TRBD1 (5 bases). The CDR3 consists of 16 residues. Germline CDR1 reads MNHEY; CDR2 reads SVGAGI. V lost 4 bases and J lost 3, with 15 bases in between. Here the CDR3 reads CASSSSPGFSNEKLFF. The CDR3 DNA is TGTGCCAGCAGTTCGAGTCCAGGGTTCTCTAATGAAAAACTGTTTTTT.

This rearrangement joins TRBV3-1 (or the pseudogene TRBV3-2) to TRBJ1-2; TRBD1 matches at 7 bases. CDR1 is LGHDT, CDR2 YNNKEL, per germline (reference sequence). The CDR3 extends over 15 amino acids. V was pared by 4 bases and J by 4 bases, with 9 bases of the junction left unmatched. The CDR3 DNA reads TGTGCCAGCAGCCCTCTAAACCAGGGGGGCTATGGCTACACCTTC. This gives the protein CASSPLNQGGYGYTF.

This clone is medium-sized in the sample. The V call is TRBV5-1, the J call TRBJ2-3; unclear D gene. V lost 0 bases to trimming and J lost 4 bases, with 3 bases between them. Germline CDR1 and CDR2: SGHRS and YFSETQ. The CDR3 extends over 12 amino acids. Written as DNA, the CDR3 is TGCGCCAGCAGCTTGGCCTCAGATACGCAGTATTTT. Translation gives CASSLASDTQYF.

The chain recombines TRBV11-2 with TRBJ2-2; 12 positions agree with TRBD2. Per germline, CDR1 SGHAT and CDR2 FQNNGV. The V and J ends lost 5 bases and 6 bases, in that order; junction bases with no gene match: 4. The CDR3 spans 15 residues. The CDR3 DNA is TGTGCCAGCAGCAGAGCTAGCGGGGGGGCCGGGGAGCTGTTTTTT. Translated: CASSRASGGAGELFF. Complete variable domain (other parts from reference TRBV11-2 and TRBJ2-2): EAGVAQSPRYKIIEKRQSVAFWCNPISGHATLYWYQQILGQGPKLLIQFQNNGVVDDSQLPKDRFSAERLKGVDSTLKIQPAKLEDSAVYLCASSRASGGAGELFFGEGSRLTVL.

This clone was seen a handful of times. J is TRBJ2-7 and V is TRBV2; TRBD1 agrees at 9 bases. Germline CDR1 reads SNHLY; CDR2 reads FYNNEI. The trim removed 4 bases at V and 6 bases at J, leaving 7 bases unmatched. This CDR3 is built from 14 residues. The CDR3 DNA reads TGTGCCAGCAGTGGACAGGGGGGGGTCAGCGAGCAGTACTTC. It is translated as CASSGQGGVSEQYF.

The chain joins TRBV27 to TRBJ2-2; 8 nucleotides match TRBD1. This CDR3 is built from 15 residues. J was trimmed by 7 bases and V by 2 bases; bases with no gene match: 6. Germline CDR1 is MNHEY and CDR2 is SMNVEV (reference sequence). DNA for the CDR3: TGTGCCAGCAGTTTAAACAGGGGGAGCGTCGGGGAGCTGTTTTTT. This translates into CASSLNRGSVGELFF.

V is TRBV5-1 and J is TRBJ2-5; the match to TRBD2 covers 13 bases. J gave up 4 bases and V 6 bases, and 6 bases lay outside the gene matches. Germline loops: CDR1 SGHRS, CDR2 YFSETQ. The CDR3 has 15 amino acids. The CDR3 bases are TGCGCCAGCAAGGGGACTAGCGGGGCTATAGAGACCCAGTACTTC. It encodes CASKGTSGAIETQYF.

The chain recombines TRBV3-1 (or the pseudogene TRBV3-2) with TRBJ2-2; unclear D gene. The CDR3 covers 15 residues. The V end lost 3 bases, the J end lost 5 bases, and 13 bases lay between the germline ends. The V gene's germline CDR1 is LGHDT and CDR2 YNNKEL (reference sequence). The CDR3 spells CASSQAFPGTGELFF. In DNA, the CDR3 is TGTGCCAGCAGCCAGGCGTTCCCAGGTACCGGGGAGCTGTTTTTT.

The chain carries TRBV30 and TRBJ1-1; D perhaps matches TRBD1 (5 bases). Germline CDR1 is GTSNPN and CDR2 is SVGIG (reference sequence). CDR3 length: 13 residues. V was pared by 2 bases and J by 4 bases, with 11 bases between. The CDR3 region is CAWSLFGGTEAFF. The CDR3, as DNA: TGTGCCTGGAGTTTGTTCGGGGGCACTGAAGCTTTCTTT. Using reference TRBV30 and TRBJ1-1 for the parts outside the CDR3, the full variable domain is SQTIHQWPATLVQPVGSPLSLECTVEGTSNPNLYWYRQAAGRGLQLLFYSVGIGQISSEVPQNLSASRPQDRQFILSSKKLLLSDSGFYLCAWSLFGGTEAFFGQGTRLTVV.

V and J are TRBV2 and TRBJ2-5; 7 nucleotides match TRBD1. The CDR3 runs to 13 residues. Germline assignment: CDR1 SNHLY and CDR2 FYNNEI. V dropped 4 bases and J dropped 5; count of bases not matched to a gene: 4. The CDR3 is CASSVGQRETQYF. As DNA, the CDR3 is TGTGCCAGCAGTGTGGGACAGAGGGAGACCCAGTACTTC.

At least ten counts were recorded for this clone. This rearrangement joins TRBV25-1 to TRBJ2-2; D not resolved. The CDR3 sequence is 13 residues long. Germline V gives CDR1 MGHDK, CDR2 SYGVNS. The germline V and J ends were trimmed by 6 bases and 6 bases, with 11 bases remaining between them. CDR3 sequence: CASRQPGAGELFF. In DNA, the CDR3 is TGTGCCAGCAGGCAACCCGGTGCCGGGGAGCTGTTTTTT.

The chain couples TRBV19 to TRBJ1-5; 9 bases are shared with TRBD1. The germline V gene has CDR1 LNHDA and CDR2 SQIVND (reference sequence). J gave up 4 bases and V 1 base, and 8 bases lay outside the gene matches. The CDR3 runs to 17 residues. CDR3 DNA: TGTGCCAGTAGTATAGGGCCCGGGACAGGGCCTAATCAGCCCCAGCATTTT. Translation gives CASSIGPGTGPNQPQHF.

CDR3 DNA: TGTGCCAGCAGTTTGGTTAGTCAGCCCCAGCATTTT. It codes for CASSLVSQPQHF. The chain uses TRBV12-3 or TRBV12-4 and TRBJ1-5; unclear D gene. This CDR3 has 12 residues. V gave up 3 bases and J gave up 6 bases, with 6 bases separating them.

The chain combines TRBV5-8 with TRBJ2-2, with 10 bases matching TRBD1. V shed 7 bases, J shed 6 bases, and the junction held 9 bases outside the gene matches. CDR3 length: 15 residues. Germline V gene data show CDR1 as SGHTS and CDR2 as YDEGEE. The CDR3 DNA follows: TGTGCCAGCCACGGGACAGGGGAAGGGGCCGGGGAGCTGTTTTTT. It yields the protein CASHGTGEGAGELFF.

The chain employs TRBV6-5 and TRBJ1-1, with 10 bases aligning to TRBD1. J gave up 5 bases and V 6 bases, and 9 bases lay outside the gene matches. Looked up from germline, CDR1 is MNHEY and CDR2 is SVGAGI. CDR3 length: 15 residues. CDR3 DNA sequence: TGTGCCAGCAGCGTGGGCGACAGGGGGCGGACTGAAGCTTTCTTT. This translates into CASSVGDRGRTEAFF.

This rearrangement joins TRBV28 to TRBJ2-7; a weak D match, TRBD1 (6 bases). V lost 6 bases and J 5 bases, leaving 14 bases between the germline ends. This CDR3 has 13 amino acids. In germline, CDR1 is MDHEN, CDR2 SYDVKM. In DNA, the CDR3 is TGTGCCAGCAGACGAATCACAGGGAACGAGCAGTACTTC. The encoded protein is CASRRITGNEQYF.

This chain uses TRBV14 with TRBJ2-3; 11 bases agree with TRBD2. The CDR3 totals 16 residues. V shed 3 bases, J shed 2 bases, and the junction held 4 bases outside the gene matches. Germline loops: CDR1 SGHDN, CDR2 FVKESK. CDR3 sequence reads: CASSQGLAAYTDTQYF. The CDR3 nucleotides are TGTGCCAGCAGCCAGGGACTAGCGGCTTACACAGATACGCAGTATTTT.

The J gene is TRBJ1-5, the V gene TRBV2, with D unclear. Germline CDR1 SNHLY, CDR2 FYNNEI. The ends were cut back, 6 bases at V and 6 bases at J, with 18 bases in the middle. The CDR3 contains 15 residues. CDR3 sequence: CASSLDRESSQPQHF. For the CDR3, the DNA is TGTGCCAGCAGCCTGGACCGGGAGTCCTCTCAGCCCCAGCATTTT. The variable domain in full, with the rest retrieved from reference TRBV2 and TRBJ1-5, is EPEVTQTPSHQVTQMGQEVILRCVPISNHLYFYWYRQILGQKVEFLVSFYNNEISEKSEIFDDQFSVERPDGSNFTLKIRSTKLEDSAMYFCASSLDRESSQPQHFGDGTRLSIL.

Here the CDR3 DNA reads TGTGCCAGCTCACCCCCGGGTGTCAATGAGCAGTTCTTC. Its protein is CASSPPGVNEQFF. The rearrangement uses TRBV18 and TRBJ2-1, with D uncertain. Germline CDR1 is KGHSH and CDR2 is LQKENI. The V and J ends lost 3 bases and 6 bases respectively, with 9 bases between them. The CDR3 runs 13 residues.

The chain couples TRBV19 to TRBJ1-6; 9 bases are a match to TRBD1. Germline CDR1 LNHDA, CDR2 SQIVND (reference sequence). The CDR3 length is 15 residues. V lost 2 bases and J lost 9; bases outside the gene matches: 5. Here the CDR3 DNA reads TGTGCCAGTAGTATAACAGGGGGCTCTCCTTCACCCCTCCACTTT. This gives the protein CASSITGGSPSPLHF.

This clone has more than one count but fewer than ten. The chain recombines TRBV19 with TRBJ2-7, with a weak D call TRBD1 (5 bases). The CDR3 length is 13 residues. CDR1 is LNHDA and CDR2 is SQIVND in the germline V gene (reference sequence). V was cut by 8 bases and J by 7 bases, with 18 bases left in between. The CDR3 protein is CASGLGGAEEQYF. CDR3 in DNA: TGTGCCAGTGGCTTAGGTGGGGCGGAGGAGCAGTACTTC.